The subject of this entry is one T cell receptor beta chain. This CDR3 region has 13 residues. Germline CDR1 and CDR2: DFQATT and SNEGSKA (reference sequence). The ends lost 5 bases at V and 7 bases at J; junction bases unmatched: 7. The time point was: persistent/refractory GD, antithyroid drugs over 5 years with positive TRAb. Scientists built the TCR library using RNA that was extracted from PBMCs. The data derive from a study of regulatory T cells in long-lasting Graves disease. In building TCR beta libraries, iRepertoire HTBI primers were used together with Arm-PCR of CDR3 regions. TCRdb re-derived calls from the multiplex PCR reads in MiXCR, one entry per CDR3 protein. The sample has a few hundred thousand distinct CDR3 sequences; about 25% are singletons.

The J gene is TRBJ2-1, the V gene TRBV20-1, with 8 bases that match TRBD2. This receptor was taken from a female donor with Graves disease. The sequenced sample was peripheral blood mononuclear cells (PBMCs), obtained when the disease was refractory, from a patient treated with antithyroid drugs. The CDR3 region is CSAARGRRNEQFF. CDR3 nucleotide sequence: TGCAGTGCTGCGCGCGGGAGGCGGAATGAGCAGTTCTTC.